The 8 T cell receptor beta chains presented below share a single source sample, sequenced in a study of T cell repertoires in cytomegalovirus infection. Using its own MiXCR run on the reads, TCRdb lists one record per CDR3 protein. The repertoire holds 150,000 to 200,000 distinct CDR3 sequences, with approximately 30% as singletons. The source material was PBMCs. The receptor set was obtained from a human donor in good health (CMV status not recorded). Some clones in this sample may be carry-over from other donors' samples.

V is TRBV5-1 and J is TRBJ2-3, with TRBD2 identical over 9 bases. Per germline, CDR1 SGHRS and CDR2 YFSETQ. V lost 4 bases to trimming and J lost 5 bases; unmatched junction nucleotides: 14. This CDR3 region has 17 residues. The CDR3 sequence is CASSPREAGGFLDTQYF. DNA of the CDR3: TGCGCCAGCAGCCCCCGAGAGGCGGGGGGGTTCCTAGATACGCAGTATTTT.

This clonotype appeared many times. The chain links TRBV7-8 to TRBJ2-2; D ambiguous. The ends were cut back, 5 bases at V and 5 bases at J, with 9 bases in the middle. This CDR3 spans 13 amino acids. The germline V gene has CDR1 SGHVS and CDR2 FQNEAQ. DNA for the CDR3: TGTGCCAGCAGCCGCGAAAGGACCGGGGAGCTGTTTTTT. Its protein is CASSRERTGELFF.

This chain links TRBV5-8 with TRBJ2-1; a possible D gene is TRBD2 (7 bases). V was trimmed by 6 bases and J by 7 bases, leaving 14 bases between them. CDR1 and CDR2 from the germline V gene are SGHTS and YDEGEE. This CDR3 region has 13 residues. CDR3 amino acids: CASIEGGANEQFF. As DNA, the CDR3 is TGTGCCAGCATCGAAGGGGGGGCGAATGAGCAGTTCTTC.

The sample holds one count of this clonotype. The rearrangement joins TRBV10-1 to TRBJ1-1; 9 bases line up with TRBD1. Germline lookup yields CDR1 WNHNN and CDR2 SYGVQD (reference sequence). Unmatched junction bases numbered 7, after V lost 4 bases and J lost 10 bases. The CDR3 length is 13 residues. The CDR3 sequence: CASSGGTGFGAFF. CDR3 bases: TGCGCCAGCAGTGGTGGGACAGGGTTCGGAGCTTTCTTT.

The J gene is TRBJ1-6, the V gene TRBV2, with a weak D call TRBD1 (5 bases). With 3 bases removed from V and 10 bases from J, the gap between germline ends came to 10 bases. This CDR3 is built from 13 residues. CDR1 and CDR2 (germline): SNHLY, FYNNEI. Here the CDR3 DNA reads TGTGCCAGCAGTGAGGGGGAGAACTCACCCCTCCACTTT. Amino acids: CASSEGENSPLHF.

The genes are TRBV20-1 and TRBJ2-5; perhaps TRBD1 as D (6 bases). Trimming pared 1 base from V and 5 bases from J, leaving 17 bases between. This CDR3 is built from 15 residues. Looked up from germline, CDR1 is DFQATT and CDR2 is SNEGSKA (reference sequence). CDR3 bases: TGCAGTGCTAGAGGGGGAAACGGACAGTGGGAGACCCAGTACTTC. It encodes CSARGGNGQWETQYF.

This chain links TRBV4-3 with TRBJ2-1; D is possibly TRBD2 (5 bases). Germline V gene sequence: CDR1 LGHNA, CDR2 YSLEER. V was shortened by 4 bases and J by 7 bases, with 11 bases between the two germline ends. This CDR3 contains 13 residues. The CDR3 spells CASSPSLANEQFF. As DNA, the CDR3 is TGCGCCAGCAGCCCCTCTCTAGCAAATGAGCAGTTCTTC.

This clonotype was counted once. This sequence joins TRBV15 and TRBJ1-2; 8 positions match TRBD1. This CDR3 comprises 17 residues. Germline lookup yields CDR1 LNHNV and CDR2 YYDKDF (reference sequence). Trimming took 2 bases from V and 0 from J; bases not matched to a gene: 8. In DNA, the CDR3 is TGTGCCACCAGCAGATCAAGACAGGGGAAGTCTAACTATGGCTACACCTTC. Its translation is CATSRSRQGKSNYGYTF. The full variable domain, completed using reference TRBV15 and TRBJ1-2, is DAMVIQNPRYQVTQFGKPVTLSCSQTLNHNVMYWYQQKSSQAPKLLFHYYDKDFNNEADTPDNFQSRRPNTSFCFLDIRSPGLGDTAMYLCATSRSRQGKSNYGYTFGSGTRLTVV.